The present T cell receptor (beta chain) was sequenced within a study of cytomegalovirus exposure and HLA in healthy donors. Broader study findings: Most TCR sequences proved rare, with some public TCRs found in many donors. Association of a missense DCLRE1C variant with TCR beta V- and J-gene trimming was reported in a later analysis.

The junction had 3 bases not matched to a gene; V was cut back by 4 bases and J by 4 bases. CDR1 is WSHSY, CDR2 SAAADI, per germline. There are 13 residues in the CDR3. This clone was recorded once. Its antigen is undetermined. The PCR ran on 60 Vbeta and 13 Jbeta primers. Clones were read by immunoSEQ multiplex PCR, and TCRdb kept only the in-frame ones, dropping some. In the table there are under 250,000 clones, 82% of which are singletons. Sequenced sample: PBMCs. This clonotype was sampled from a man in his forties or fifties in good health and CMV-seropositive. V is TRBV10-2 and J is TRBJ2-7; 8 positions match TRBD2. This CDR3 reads CASSGREAYEQYF. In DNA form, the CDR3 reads TGCGCCAGCAGTGGGCGGGAGGCTTACGAGCAGTACTTC.